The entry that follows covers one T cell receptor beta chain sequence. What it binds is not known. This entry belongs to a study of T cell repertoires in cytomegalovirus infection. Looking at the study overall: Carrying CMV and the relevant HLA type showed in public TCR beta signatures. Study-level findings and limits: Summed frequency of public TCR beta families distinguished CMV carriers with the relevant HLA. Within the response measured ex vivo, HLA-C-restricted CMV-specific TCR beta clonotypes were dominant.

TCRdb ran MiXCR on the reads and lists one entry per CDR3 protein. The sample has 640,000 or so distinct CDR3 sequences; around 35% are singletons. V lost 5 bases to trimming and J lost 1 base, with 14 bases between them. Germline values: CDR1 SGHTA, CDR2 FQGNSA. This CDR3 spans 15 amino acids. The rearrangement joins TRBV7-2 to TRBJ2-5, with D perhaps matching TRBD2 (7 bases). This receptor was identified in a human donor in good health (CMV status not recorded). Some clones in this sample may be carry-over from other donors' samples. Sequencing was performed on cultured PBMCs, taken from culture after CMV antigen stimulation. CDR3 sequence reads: CASSQHAGAQETQYF. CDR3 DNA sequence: TGTGCCAGCAGCCAACACGCGGGGGCCCAAGAGACCCAGTACTTC. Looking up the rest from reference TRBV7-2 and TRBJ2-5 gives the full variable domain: GAGVSQSPSNKVTEKGKDVELRCDPISGHTALYWYRQSLGQGLEFLIYFQGNSAPDKSGLPSDRFSAERTGGSVSTLTIQRTQQEDSAVYLCASSQHAGAQETQYFGPGTRLLVL.